These 19 T cell receptor beta chains were sequenced from one sample in a study of T cells expressing NK-cell markers. TCRdb re-called the 5' RACE reads, yielding one record per CDR3 amino acid sequence without DNA. This sample's clone table lists roughly 170,000 distinct CDR3 sequences. Input material: blood T cells: a sorted CD56 or NKG2C T cell subset, CD4+ or CD8+ T cells, or bulk PBMC T cells (not recorded which). The source is a woman between 18 and 70 years old in good health.

The genes are TRBV18 and TRBJ2-1. Germline CDR1 and CDR2: KGHSH and LQKENI. The CDR3 length is 15 residues. The CDR3 protein is CASSPMGVLYNEQFF.

The rearrangement joins TRBV5-1 to TRBJ2-5; TCRdb's D call of TRBD1 is untestable without DNA. This CDR3 is built from 14 residues. Germline CDR1 is SGHRS and CDR2 is YFSETQ. CDR3 region: CASSLGTVRETQYF.

The chain carries TRBV7-2 and TRBJ2-3; the D call from TCRdb, TRBD2, cannot be confirmed without DNA. The germline V gene encodes CDR1 SGHTA and CDR2 FQGNSA. The CDR3 contains 19 residues. CDR3 protein: CASSLIRSSGGKSTDTQYF.

The V call is TRBV7-2, the J call TRBJ2-5; TCRdb returns TRBD2, unconfirmable since there is no DNA. The CDR3 spans 15 residues. Germline V gene sequence: CDR1 SGHTA, CDR2 FQGNSA. The CDR3 sequence is CASSSMTGGPETQYF.

This chain links TRBV6-6 with TRBJ2-7. The CDR3 consists of 12 residues. Per the germline V gene, CDR1 is MNHNY and CDR2 is SVGAGI (reference sequence). CDR3 region: CASSKNSYEQYF.

The J gene is TRBJ1-3, the V gene TRBV18. Germline V CDR1 and CDR2: KGHSH, LQKENI. This CDR3 has 19 amino acids. CDR3 sequence reads: CASSPLPLKGRFSGNTIYF.

V usage is TRBV10-3 and J usage is TRBJ2-3. This CDR3 is built from 13 residues. Germline V CDR1 and CDR2: ENHRY, SYGVKD. CDR3 residues: CAISVGSADTQYF.

The chain links TRBV27 to TRBJ1-1. CDR1 and CDR2 (germline): MNHEY, SMNVEV (reference sequence). There are 11 residues in the CDR3. CDR3: CASLGYTEAFF.

The gene calls are TRBV7-2 and TRBJ1-3. Germline V gives CDR1 SGHTA, CDR2 FQGNSA. The CDR3 covers 14 residues. The CDR3 sequence is CASSLLGRGHTIYF.

The chain links TRBV12-3 or TRBV12-4 to TRBJ1-2. The CDR3 sequence is 12 residues long. The CDR3 sequence: CASSLEFYGYTF.

This chain links TRBV5-1 with TRBJ1-1; TCRdb gives TRBD1 as the D gene, but with no DNA this cannot be confirmed. Germline V lookup: CDR1 SGHRS, CDR2 YFSETQ. The CDR3 is 14 residues long. CDR3 sequence reads: CASSLAAGSTEAFF.

V and J are TRBV27 and TRBJ1-5. Germline-derived CDR1 and CDR2 are MNHEY and SMNVEV (reference sequence). CDR3 length equals 14 residues. CDR3 in amino acids: CASSLGGLNQPQHF.

This rearrangement joins TRBV20-1 to TRBJ1-3; the TCRdb call, TRBD1, lacks DNA for checking. CDR3 length: 13 amino acids. CDR1 and CDR2 from the germline V gene are DFQATT and SNEGSKA (reference sequence). CDR3 in amino acids: CSASLTGPDTIYF.

The chain employs TRBV7-8 and TRBJ1-6. From germline, CDR1 is SGHVS and CDR2 FQNEAQ. CDR3 length: 17 residues. The CDR3 reads CASSLGSWVAYNSPLHF. Drawing the rest from reference TRBV7-8 and TRBJ1-6, the complete variable domain is GAGVSQSPRYKVAKRGQDVALRCDPISGHVSLFWYQQALGQGPEFLTYFQNEAQLDKSGLPSDRFFAERPEGSVSTLKIQRTQQEDSAVYLCASSLGSWVAYNSPLHFGNGTRLTVT.

This chain joins TRBV28 and TRBJ2-7; TCRdb returns TRBD2, unconfirmable since there is no DNA. CDR1 MDHEN and CDR2 SYDVKM come from the germline V gene. The CDR3 covers 17 residues. The CDR3 sequence is CASSLSRRIAGSYEQYF. Supplemented by reference TRBV28 and TRBJ2-7, the full variable domain reads DVKVTQSSRYLVKRTGEKVFLECVQDMDHENMFWYRQDPGLGLRLIYFSYDVKMKEKGDIPEGYSVSREKKERFSLILESASTNQTSMYLCASSLSRRIAGSYEQYFGPGTRLTVT.

This chain uses TRBV6-5 with TRBJ1-1; the TCRdb D gene call, TRBD1, has no DNA to confirm it. Per germline, CDR1 MNHEY and CDR2 SVGAGI. The CDR3 runs 13 residues. This CDR3 reads CASSYPGTSEAFF.

The V call is TRBV7-2, the J call TRBJ2-1; checking the TCRdb D call of TRBD2 is not possible without DNA. This CDR3 contains 15 residues. Germline V gene sequence: CDR1 SGHTA, CDR2 FQGNSA. The CDR3 reads CASSRTPGLQSEQFF.

V and J are TRBV20-1 and TRBJ2-7; absent DNA, TCRdb's TRBD2 call cannot be checked. This CDR3 has 11 residues. The germline V gene has CDR1 DFQATT and CDR2 SNEGSKA (reference sequence). This CDR3 reads CSALQQRGMYF.

This chain joins TRBV20-1 and TRBJ1-6; the TRBD1 assignment by TCRdb is unverifiable without DNA. CDR1 is DFQATT, CDR2 SNEGSKA, per germline (reference sequence). The CDR3 consists of 15 residues. The CDR3 sequence: CSARDGEGVNSPLHF.